This TCR beta chain was sequenced during a study of T cells in localized non-small cell lung cancer. Study findings and constraints: In adjacent lung, a median about 50 of the top 100 tumor clones were found. T cell clonality was highest in uninvolved adjacent lung, above tumor. Owing to sequencing of a solitary tumor region, heterogeneity cannot be discounted.

Points on this clone: Its antigen is undetermined.

Sequenced by immunoSEQ multiplex PCR; TCRdb stores in-frame clones only, minus some. This sample has about 33,000 clones, with roughly nine tenths found just once. This CDR3 comprises 15 residues. Germline assignment: CDR1 MNHEY and CDR2 SMNVEV (reference sequence). The source of this sequence is a man between 35 and 75 years old with stage I lung adenocarcinoma. This sample comprised peripheral blood, obtained before any cancer treatment. V gene TRBV27 combines with J gene TRBJ2-5; 8 positions match TRBD1. Matching the DNA end better, TRBJ2-7 makes the J call doubtful. Written as DNA, the CDR3 is TGTGCCAGCAGTTTCGGTCAGGGGGCCTTTTACGAGCAGTACTTC. Translated: CASSFGQGAFYEQYF.